Listed below are T cell receptor beta chains from one sample, sequenced in a study of control samples from healthy donors and cancer patients. TCRdb's copy holds only in-frame clones and misses some; the assay was immunoSEQ multiplex PCR. The data hold about 150,000 clones, with approximately 86% observed a single time. The sequenced sample consisted of blood. The origin of the receptors is a man aged 18-30 years in good health. The CDR3 runs from the conserved cysteine through the conserved F or W. A D gene is named only where the DNA matches it firmly. Clone size is given for some rows only: seen once, a few or many times, or a class if the clone is expanded.

size	J	V	D	DNA	CDR3
.	TRBJ2-2	TRBV3-1/TRBV3-2	TRBD2	TGTGCCAGCAGCCAGGCCCTAGGGGCGGGGGGGCACACCGGGGAGCTGTTTTTT	CASSQALGAGGHTGELFF
.	TRBJ1-4	TRBV5-4	.	TGTGCCAGCAGCACTGGTGGCAGGGGCCCAACTAATGAAAAACTGTTTTTT	CASSTGGRGPTNEKLFF
.	TRBJ1-2	TRBV7-2	TRBD1	TGTGCCAGCAGCCCCTGGGACAGGGGGCGAACCTATGGCTACACCTTC	CASSPWDRGRTYGYTF
.	TRBJ1-2	TRBV11-2	.	TGTGCCAGCAGCTTCGACAGAAACTATGGCTACACCTTC	CASSFDRNYGYTF
.	TRBJ2-5	TRBV4-3	.	TGCGCCAGCAGCCAAGATCTCCTGGAAGGGACCCAGTACTTC	CASSQDLLEGTQYF
.	TRBJ1-5	TRBV15	.	TGTGCCACCAGCAGGTTGGGGGCGGGTCAGCCCCAGCATTTT	CATSRLGAGQPQHF
.	TRBJ2-5	TRBV3-1/TRBV3-2	.	TGTGCCAGCAGCCAAGGGTGGGGGGAGACCCAGTACTTC	CASSQGWGETQYF
.	TRBJ2-5	TRBV5-1	.	TGCGCCAGCAGCTTACGACTAGAGGGATCAGAGACCCAGTACTTC	CASSLRLEGSETQYF
once	TRBJ2-7	TRBV19	.	TGTGCCAGTAGTATAGTCGCGAGTGGGGCTGAGCAGTACTTC	CASSIVASGAEQYF
.	TRBJ1-5	TRBV7-9	TRBD1	TGTGCCAGCAGCCAGGGACAGGGATCGGATAGCAATCAGCCCCAGCATTTT	CASSQGQGSDSNQPQHF
.	TRBJ2-5	TRBV27	.	TGTGCCAGCAGTTTATCGAATCAGGAACCCCAAGAGACCCAGTACTTC	CASSLSNQEPQETQYF
.	TRBJ1-3	TRBV11-2	TRBD1	TGTGCCAGCAGCTTAGAGGGACAGCGAAATATAGCAGTCTCTGGAAACACCATATATTTT	CASSLEGQRNIAVSGNTIYF
.	TRBJ2-1	TRBV7-3	TRBD2	TGTGCCAGCAGCTTCCTAGCGGGGGGGCAGGGTGAGCAGTTCTTC	CASSFLAGGQGEQFF
.	TRBJ2-5	TRBV2	.	TGTGCCAGCAGTGAGTTGGGTTCAGAGACCCAGTACTTC	CASSELGSETQYF
few	TRBJ2-5	TRBV6-6	TRBD1	TGTGCCAGCACCATCTCAGGGGGCCAAGAGACCCAGTACTTC	CASTISGGQETQYF
once	TRBJ2-7	TRBV5-5	TRBD2	TGTGCCAGCAGCCAGACTAGCGGGGGGTCCTACGAGCAGTACTTC	CASSQTSGGSYEQYF
few	TRBJ2-1	TRBV6-6	TRBD1	TGTGCCAGCAGTTACCCCGCCGGGACAGGGAATGAGCAGTTCTTC	CASSYPAGTGNEQFF
.	TRBJ1-5	TRBV4-1	.	TGCGCCAGCAGCCAAGACAGGGGCCGCCAGCCCCAGCATTTT	CASSQDRGRQPQHF
.	TRBJ2-1	TRBV6-1	.	TGTGCCAGCAGTGAAAGGATGGGGGGCTCCTACAATGAGCAGTTCTTC	CASSERMGGSYNEQFF
.	TRBJ2-7	TRBV4-3	TRBD2	TGCGCCAGCAGCCAAGATCGGGGGGACTACGAGCAGTACTTC	CASSQDRGDYEQYF
.	TRBJ1-5	TRBV2	.	TGTGCCAGCAGTGAAGCGTCTATCAGCCCAGATAGCAATCAGCCCCAGCATTTT	CASSEASISPDSNQPQHF
.	TRBJ1-5	TRBV6-6	.	TGTGCCAGCTTGGATGGTCCTGGCAATCAGCCCCAGCATTTT	CASLDGPGNQPQHF
.	TRBJ2-1	TRBV16	.	TGTGCCAGCAGCCGACGGACAGATTACAATGAGCAGTTCTTC	CASSRRTDYNEQFF
.	TRBJ1-1	TRBV6-5	TRBD1	TGTGCCAGCAGTTACGACAGGGGAGGGACTGAAGCTTTCTTT	CASSYDRGGTEAFF
.	TRBJ1-3	TRBV29-1	.	TGCAGCGTTGGTAACAGGTCTTCTGGAAACACCATATATTTT	CSVGNRSSGNTIYF
.	TRBJ2-7	TRBV28	.	TGTGCCAGCAGCCGCCCTTCGGCGTACGAGCAGTACTTC	CASSRPSAYEQYF
.	TRBJ1-6	TRBV19	.	TGTGCCAGTAGTATGGGAGGACCTGGTTCACCCCTCCACTTT	CASSMGGPGSPLHF
.	TRBJ2-2	TRBV30	.	TGTGCCTGGAGTGTACGGAACACCGGGGAGCTGTTTTTT	CAWSVRNTGELFF
.	TRBJ2-5	TRBV9	.	TGTGCCAGCAGCGTAGCTGGGGCTTTTCAAGAGACCCAGTACTTC	CASSVAGAFQETQYF
.	TRBJ2-2	TRBV6-5	TRBD2	TGTGCCAGCAGCCTACTAGCGGGGGGGTCTGGGGAGCTGTTTTTT	CASSLLAGGSGELFF
.	TRBJ2-5	TRBV9	TRBD1	TGTGCCAGCAGCGTCTCACCGGGACAGGGGCAAGAGACCCAGTACTTC	CASSVSPGQGQETQYF
.	TRBJ2-7	TRBV4-3	.	TGCGCCAGCAGCCAAGGTATAGGAGAGTACGAGCAGTACTTC	CASSQGIGEYEQYF
.	TRBJ2-7	TRBV6-2/TRBV6-3	.	TGTGCCAGCAGTTACCGTTTCCGGAGCCTGGCCGCCTACGAGCAGTACTTC	CASSYRFRSLAAYEQYF
.	TRBJ2-7	TRBV24-1	.	TGTGCCACATCGGAGGGGAGCTACGAGCAGTACTTC	CATSEGSYEQYF
.	TRBJ2-1	TRBV28	TRBD2	TGTGCCAGCAGTTACGCCCCCGGGACTAGCGGGTACCAGCAGTTCTTC	CASSYAPGTSGYQQFF
.	TRBJ2-1	TRBV28	.	TGTGCCAGCAGTTCCCCGGGAGACAATGAGCAGTTCTTC	CASSSPGDNEQFF
.	TRBJ1-1	TRBV7-2	.	TGTGCCAGCAGCTTAGTTTGGACGGTCCCCATGAACACTGAAGCTTTCTTT	CASSLVWTVPMNTEAFF
.	TRBJ2-7	TRBV7-2	TRBD1	TGTGCCAGCAGCTTAGGGACAGGGGGGTTCACCTACGAGCAGTACTTC	CASSLGTGGFTYEQYF
.	TRBJ2-1	TRBV4-2	.	TGTGCCAGCAGCCAAGATCGCGGAGGGGAGCAGTTCTTC	CASSQDRGGEQFF
.	TRBJ1-1	TRBV4-3	TRBD1	TGCGCCAGCAGCCAAGAAAGGACAGGGGGTGTTGAAGCTTTCTTT	CASSQERTGGVEAFF
.	TRBJ2-5	TRBV4-1	.	TGCGCCAGCAGCCCGCCGAACCCCCAGGGGAAAGAGACCCAGTACTTC	CASSPPNPQGKETQYF
.	TRBJ2-7	TRBV7-2	TRBD1	TGTGCCAGCAGCCTCCGGGACAGTACCTACGAGCAGTACTTC	CASSLRDSTYEQYF
.	TRBJ1-1	TRBV6-5	.	TGTGCCAGCAACGGATTAACCGTGAACACTGAAGCTTTCTTT	CASNGLTVNTEAFF